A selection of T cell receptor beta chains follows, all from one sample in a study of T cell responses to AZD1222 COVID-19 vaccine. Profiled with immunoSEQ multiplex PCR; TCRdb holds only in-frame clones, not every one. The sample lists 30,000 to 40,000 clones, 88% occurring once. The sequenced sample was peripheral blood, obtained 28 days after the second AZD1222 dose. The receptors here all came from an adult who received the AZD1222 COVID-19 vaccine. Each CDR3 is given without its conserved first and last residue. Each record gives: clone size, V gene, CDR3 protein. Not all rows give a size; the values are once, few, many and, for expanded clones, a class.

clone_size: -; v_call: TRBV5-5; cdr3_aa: ASSLVGGRLTYNEQF
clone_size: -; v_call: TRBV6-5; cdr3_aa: ASRQSPGQNTIY
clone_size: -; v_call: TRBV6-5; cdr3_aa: ASSYSSGGDYGYT
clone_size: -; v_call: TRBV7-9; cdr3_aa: ASSPDRLQGNPPRYEQY
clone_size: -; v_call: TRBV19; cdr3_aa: ATQDRGGVNEQF
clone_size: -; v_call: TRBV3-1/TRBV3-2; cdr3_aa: ASSQAGGYT
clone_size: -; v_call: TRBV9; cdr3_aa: ASSVEPRGNEQF
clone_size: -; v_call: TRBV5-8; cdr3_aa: ASSLSQGPYGYT
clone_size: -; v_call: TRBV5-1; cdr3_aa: ASTQRGSYEQY
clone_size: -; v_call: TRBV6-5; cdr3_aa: ASSPKGGSQPQH
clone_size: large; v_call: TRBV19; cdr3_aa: ASSLGTSLTYEQY
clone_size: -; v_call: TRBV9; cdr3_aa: ASSPRGGDNSPLH
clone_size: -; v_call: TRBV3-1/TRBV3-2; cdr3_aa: ASRPFMNTRELF
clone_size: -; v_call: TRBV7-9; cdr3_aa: ASSLTGAETEAF
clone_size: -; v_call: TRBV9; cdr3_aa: ASSVPDWYGYT
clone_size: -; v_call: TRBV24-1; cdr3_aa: ATSDFLLLKGLMAGFYEQY
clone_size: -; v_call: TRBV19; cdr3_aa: ASSNNGGSGNTIY
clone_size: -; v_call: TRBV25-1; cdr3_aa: ASSTSVGMSEAF